A single TCR beta chain is shown here with its context. Its antigen is as yet unknown. The data were taken from a study of cytomegalovirus exposure and HLA in healthy donors. Overall study context: Roughly 85 million unique TCRs from HLA-typed donors were held in an early release of data. Genotyping showed 75% to 90% of roughly 400 donors falling in the Caucasian-associated ancestry cluster. Study outcomes and limitations: Researchers had no immune exposure information except CMV serostatus available.

Germline V gene sequence: CDR1 SGHRS, CDR2 YFSETQ. This CDR3 spans 14 amino acids. Trimming stripped 3 bases from V and 1 base from J, with 10 bases between. The donors were healthy bone marrow donors. PCR used 60 Vbeta primers and 13 Jbeta primers. The data were produced by immunoSEQ multiplex PCR, yet TCRdb's version contains in-frame clones alone and is incomplete. This sample has 75,000 to 90,000 clones, with 60% to 85% found just once. This chain joins TRBV5-1 and TRBJ2-5, with D perhaps TRBD1 (6 bases). The source of this sequence is a male donor in good health and CMV-seropositive. The specimen was PBMCs. The CDR3, as DNA: TGCGCCAGCAGCTACAGGGTCGGCCAAGAGACCCAGTACTTC. Translating it yields CASSYRVGQETQYF.